Shown below are 7 T cell receptor beta chains from a single sample sequenced in a study of T cells in localized non-small cell lung cancer. Assay: immunoSEQ multiplex PCR; the TCRdb copy retains only in-frame clones and omits some. The sample contains about 43,000 clones, roughly nine tenths of which appear only once. The material sequenced was PBMCs, taken before any cancer treatment. Every receptor here comes from a woman between 40 and 69 years old with stage II lung adenocarcinoma.

V and J are TRBV7-9 and TRBJ2-3; D might be TRBD2 (5 bases). V lost 7 bases and J lost 2, with 19 bases in between. The V gene's germline CDR1 is SEHNR and CDR2 FQNEAQ (reference sequence). The CDR3 loop spans 16 amino acids. The CDR3 loop is CASIYLPWEHTDTQYF. As DNA, the CDR3 is TGTGCCAGCATCTATCTCCCCTGGGAGCACACAGATACGCAGTATTTT.

V and J are TRBV18 and TRBJ1-5; the D is unclear. Trimming removed 2 bases from V and 2 bases from J, with 7 bases in between. This CDR3 contains 14 residues. Germline V gene data show CDR1 as KGHSH and CDR2 as LQKENI. The CDR3 sequence is CASSPILGNQPQHF. CDR3 nucleotides: TGTGCCAGCTCACCAATCCTAGGCAATCAGCCCCAGCATTTT.

In its sample, this clone was seen a few times. One end of the junction fails to match germline, which may point to a read error. The chain recombines TRBV5-6 with TRBJ1-5, with 9 bases that match TRBD1. From germline, CDR1 is SGHDT and CDR2 YYEEEE. The length of the CDR3 is 16 residues. The CDR3 sequence is CASSLGGQGSYQPQHF. CDR3 DNA sequence: TGTGCCAGCAGCTTGGGGGGACAGGGTAGCTATCAGCCCCAGCATTTT.

The chain has TRBV25-1 and TRBJ1-5; 10 nucleotides agree with TRBD1. J was trimmed by 8 bases and V by 4 bases; bases with no gene match: 8. Germline loops: CDR1 MGHDK, CDR2 SYGVNS. The CDR3 is 15 amino acids. The CDR3 spells CASSAGQGVAEPQHF. In nucleotides, the CDR3 is TGTGCCAGCAGTGCCGGACAGGGGGTTGCTGAGCCCCAGCATTTT.

J is TRBJ1-1 and V is TRBV7-8, with 7 nucleotides matching TRBD1. This CDR3 has 16 amino acids. V was clipped by 1 base and J by 0 bases; unmatched bases: 5. From germline, CDR1 is SGHVS and CDR2 FQNEAQ. The CDR3 region has the DNA TGTGCCAGCAGCTTAGTGACAGGGTGGATGAACACTGAAGCTTTCTTT. This gives the protein CASSLVTGWMNTEAFF.

The chain employs TRBV28 and TRBJ1-1; no clear D gene. The CDR3 is 10 amino acids. Deletions cut 5 bases from V and 7 bases from J, with 5 bases between. CDR1 is MDHEN and CDR2 is SYDVKM in the germline V gene. CDR3 nucleotides: TGTGCCAGCAGTCAGGTTGAAGCTTTCTTT. Translation: CASSQVEAFF.

The chain links TRBV7-9 to TRBJ2-2; 7 bases are a match to TRBD1. From germline, CDR1 is SEHNR and CDR2 FQNEAQ (reference sequence). The CDR3 loop spans 15 amino acids. The trim removed 5 bases at V and 7 bases at J, leaving 10 bases unmatched. The CDR3 sequence: CASSLRQGFNGELFF. The CDR3 nucleotides read TGTGCCAGCAGCCTGAGACAGGGCTTTAACGGGGAGCTGTTTTTT.